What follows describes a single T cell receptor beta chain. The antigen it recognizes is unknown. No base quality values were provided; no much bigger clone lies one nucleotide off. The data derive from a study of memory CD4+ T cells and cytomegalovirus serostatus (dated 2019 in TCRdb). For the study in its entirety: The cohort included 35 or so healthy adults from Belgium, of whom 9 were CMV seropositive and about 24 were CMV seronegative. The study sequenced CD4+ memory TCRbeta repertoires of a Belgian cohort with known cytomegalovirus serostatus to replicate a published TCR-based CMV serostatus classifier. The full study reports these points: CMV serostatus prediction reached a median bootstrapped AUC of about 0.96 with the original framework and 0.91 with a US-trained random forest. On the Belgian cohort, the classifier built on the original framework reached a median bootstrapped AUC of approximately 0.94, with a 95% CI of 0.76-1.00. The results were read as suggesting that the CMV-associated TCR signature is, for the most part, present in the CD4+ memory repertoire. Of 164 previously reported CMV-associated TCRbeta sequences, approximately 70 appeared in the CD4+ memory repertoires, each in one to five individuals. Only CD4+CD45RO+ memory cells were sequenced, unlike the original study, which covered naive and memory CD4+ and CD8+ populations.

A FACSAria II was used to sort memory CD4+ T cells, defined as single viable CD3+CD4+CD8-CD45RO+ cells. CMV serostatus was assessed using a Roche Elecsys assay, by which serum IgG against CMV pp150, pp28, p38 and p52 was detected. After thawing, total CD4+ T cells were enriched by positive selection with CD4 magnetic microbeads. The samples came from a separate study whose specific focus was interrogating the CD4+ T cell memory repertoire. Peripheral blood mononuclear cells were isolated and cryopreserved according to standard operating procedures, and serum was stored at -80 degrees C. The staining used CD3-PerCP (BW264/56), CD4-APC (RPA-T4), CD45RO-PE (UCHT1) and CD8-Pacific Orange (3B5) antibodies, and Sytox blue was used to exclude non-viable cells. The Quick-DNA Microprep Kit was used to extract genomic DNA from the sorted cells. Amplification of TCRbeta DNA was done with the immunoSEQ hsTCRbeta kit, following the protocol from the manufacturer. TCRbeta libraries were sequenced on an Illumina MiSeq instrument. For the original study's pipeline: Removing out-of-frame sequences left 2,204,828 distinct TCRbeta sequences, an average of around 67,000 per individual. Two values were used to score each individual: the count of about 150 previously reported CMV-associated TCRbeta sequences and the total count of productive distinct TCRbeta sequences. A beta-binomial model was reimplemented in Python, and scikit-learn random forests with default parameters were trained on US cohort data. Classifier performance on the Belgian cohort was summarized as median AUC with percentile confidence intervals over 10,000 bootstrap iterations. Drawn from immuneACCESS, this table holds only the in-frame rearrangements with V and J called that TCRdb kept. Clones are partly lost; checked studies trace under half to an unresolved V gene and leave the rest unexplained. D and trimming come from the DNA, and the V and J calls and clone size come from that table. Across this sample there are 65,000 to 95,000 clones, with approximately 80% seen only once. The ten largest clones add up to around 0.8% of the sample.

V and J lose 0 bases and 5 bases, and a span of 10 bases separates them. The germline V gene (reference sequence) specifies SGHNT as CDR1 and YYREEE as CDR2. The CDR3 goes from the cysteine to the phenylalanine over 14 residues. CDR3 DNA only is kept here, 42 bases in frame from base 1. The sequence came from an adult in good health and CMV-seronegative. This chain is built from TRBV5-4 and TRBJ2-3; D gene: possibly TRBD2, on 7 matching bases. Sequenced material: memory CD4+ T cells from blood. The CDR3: CASSLEGGGDTQYF. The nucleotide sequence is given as TGTGCCAGCAGCTTGGAGGGAGGGGGAGATACGCAGTATTTT.